This T cell receptor (beta chain) was documented in a study of tumor-infiltrating lymphocytes in primary liver carcinoma (dated by TCRdb to 2015 to 2018). Context from the whole study: The five patients, three men and two women aged 30 to 69 years, had hepatocellular carcinoma (four) or combined HCC and intrahepatic cholangiocarcinoma (one). To link TCRbeta repertoire diversity with the local molecular phenotype, the roughly 23 tumor region samples were profiled using Agilent mRNA microarrays. For each liver tumor, the study sampled five regions along with adjacent normal tissue and blood, and applied TCRbeta repertoire sequencing, expression microarrays and whole-exome sequencing. A total of 35 specimens from 5 patients, comprising roughly 25 tumor regions, 5 adjacent noncancerous liver tissues and 5 peripheral blood samples, were covered by TCRbeta repertoire sequencing. High reproducibility was observed for the technical replicate repertoires, with mean shared-clone rates approximately 0.92 and correlation coefficients above 0.98. Tumors of the five patients were stage T1-T3 N0M0 with maximum diameters of roughly 4 to 10 cm. Roughly 3.5 to 7.5 million productive TCRbeta reads were obtained per sample, and no significant difference in read depth was found between tissue types. Results the study describes overall, beyond this receptor: Because the samples were bulk and unsorted, CD4+ and CD8+ T cell repertoires could not be compared. The top 250 clones accounted for a significantly greater share of the repertoire in tumors than in blood (p = 0.039). Only 4 or 5 patients were included in the study, and the authors note that the findings should be validated in a larger study. Only about 8-25% of top clones were found in all five regions of a tumor, suggesting spatial heterogeneity of tumor-infiltrating T cells. Only the TCR beta chain was sequenced, so true repertoire diversity is likely underestimated because unpaired alpha chains were not captured. Repertoire overlap was higher between tumor regions (mean roughly 35%) than tumor-adjacent (approximately 17%) or tumor-blood (14%) pairs, consistent with antigen-driven expansion.

V is cut back by 3 bases and J by 9 bases, with 11 bases in the junction unmatched. The CDR3 starts with the cysteine, ends with the phenylalanine, and has 14 residues. Left in the record is the CDR3 DNA by itself, 42 bases read in frame from the first base. CDR1 MDHEN and CDR2 SYDVKM are derived from the germline V gene. About this clonotype itself: This clone's antigen is unknown. Per-base qualities were not stored, and no clone one base away is much larger.

Without any cell sorting, total RNA and DNA were extracted together from about 20-30 mg of bulk tissue using the AllPrep DNA/RNA mini kit. Between late 2015 and early 2016, a handful of patients in China with histopathologically diagnosed primary liver carcinoma had surgical resection. At the time of sampling, the patients had chronic HBV infection and had not received any treatment. Five spatially separated regions were sampled per tumor: superior, inferior, left-lateral and right-lateral poles, plus the tumor centre. More than 75% viable tumor cells were found by histology in every tumor sample. Fresh tumor and adjacent tissue pieces were bisected; one half was stored in RNAlater at -80°C, the other sent for histology. Using a constant-region primer and ProtoScript II reverse transcriptase, TCRbeta-specific cDNA was reverse-transcribed from approximately 0.55 ug total RNA. The TCRbeta libraries were prepared through three rounds of nested multiplex PCR following a slightly modified ARM-PCR procedure. Multiplex TRBV1-TRBV30 forward primers and a Cbeta reverse primer were used in the first two PCR rounds, each of which was run for around 10 cycles. Sample barcodes and Illumina adapters were added in a final 25-cycle PCR using Deep VentR polymerase. Before sequencing, amplicons of 200-500 bp were gel-purified using a QIAquick gel extraction kit. The TCRbeta amplicons were sequenced with 250-bp paired-end reads on an Illumina HiSeq 2500. As for the authors' bioinformatics: Quality trimming of reads was performed with Trimmomatic v0.33, and paired reads were merged with FLASH v1.2.11 so that full CDR3 sequences could be recovered. MiGEC v1.2.1b assigned V, D and J germline segments to the rearranged TCRbeta sequences. VDJtools v1.0.0 computed clonotype statistics and Shannon-Wiener diversity indices. To reduce sampling bias, subsequent analyses other than the diversity analysis used only the 250 most abundant clonotypes in each sample. TCRdb applied fastp at Q25 and MiXCR to the public reads, then kept only in-frame beta chains. Rows are combined by CDR3 protein, so each entry shows the most common genes and DNA. The V and J calls shown here were made by TCRdb, not taken from the authors' results. In this sample the table shows tens of thousands of distinct CDR3 sequences, about 68% of which occur a single time. The ten largest make up 25% to 30% of the sample.

The chain is encoded by TRBV28 joined to TRBJ2-7; 7 bases in between match TRBD1. What was sequenced was liver tumor tissue from sampling region 3. The cell subset or site label, read with the paper, signifies: tumor region T3, left-lateral pole. The TCR was taken from a man aged 35-49 years with primary liver carcinoma and hepatitis B virus infection. This receptor has the CDR3 CASSFVQGNDGQYF. The DNA sequence reads TGTGCCAGCAGTTTCGTACAGGGGAATGACGGGCAGTACTTC.